The clone carrying this TCR beta chain was counted a single time. The antigen is undetermined. These data are taken from a study of beta chain features in type 1 diabetes. Findings and limits, study-wide: The study found moderately but significantly shorter TCRB CDR3s in all four CD4+ subsets of Type 1 diabetes patients.

Every bit of the isolated RNA underwent reverse transcription, so sequencing read expressed TCRB transcripts. Repertoires were generated with immunoSEQ multiplex PCR, while TCRdb's copy carries only in-frame clones and drops some. The sample records fewer than 250,000 clones, 9.6% being singletons. CD4+ naive, central memory, regulatory and stem cell-like memory subsets were isolated by sorting on CD45RO/CCR7/CD25/CD127/CD95/CD27. Purities in excess of 95% were seen in all sorted populations. The sample was naive CD4+ T cells from blood. This receptor was obtained from a woman younger than 30 in good health.

As DNA, the CDR3 is TGCGCCAGCAGCTTGGGGGGGCTTCAGCCCCAGCATTTT. Its protein product is CASSLGGLQPQHF. The rearrangement uses TRBV5-1 and TRBJ1-5, with D perhaps matching TRBD1 (6 bases). CDR1 SGHRS and CDR2 YFSETQ come from the germline V gene. This CDR3 is built from 13 residues. Trimming removed 0 bases from V and 6 bases from J, with 7 bases in between.